Following are 10 T cell receptor beta chains from one sample sequenced in a study of cytomegalovirus exposure and HLA in healthy donors. Primers for the PCR totalled 60 Vbeta and 13 Jbeta. Method: immunoSEQ multiplex PCR; TCRdb's copy keeps in-frame clones and lacks some. This table has about 160,000 clones, 60% to 85% appearing once. Sequencing used PBMCs. These receptor sequences come from a woman aged 50 to 60 in good health and CMV-seropositive.

The V call is TRBV20-1, the J call TRBJ2-4; D not resolved. The CDR3 contains 11 residues. V was pared by 7 bases and J by 0 bases, with 4 bases between. The germline V gene encodes CDR1 DFQATT and CDR2 SNEGSKA (reference sequence). The CDR3 protein is CSGQAKNIQYF. CDR3 bases: TGCAGTGGGCAAGCCAAAAACATTCAGTACTTC.

The table lists this clone with a few counts. V and J are TRBV11-2 and TRBJ2-1; 10 nucleotides align to TRBD2. Germline trimming cut 1 base from V and 8 bases from J; bases unmatched to any gene: 11. The CDR3 runs 17 residues. The germline CDR1 and CDR2 sequences are SGHAT and FQNNGV. The CDR3 region has the DNA TGTGCCAGCAGCTTAGCTTTGCCCAGCGGGGGGGCCGATGAGCAGTTCTTC. This encodes CASSLALPSGGADEQFF.

On this clone itself: The sample contains more than one DNA sequence encoding this CDR3. The chain is built from TRBV5-1 and TRBJ1-5, with 7 bases that match TRBD1. The germline V gene has CDR1 SGHRS and CDR2 YFSETQ. V lost 0 bases, J lost 6 bases, and 3 bases stayed unmatched. The CDR3 has 14 amino acids. The CDR3 reads CASSLGTGGQPQHF. CDR3 DNA: TGCGCCAGCAGCTTGGGGACAGGCGGTCAGCCCCAGCATTTT.

The V call is TRBV10-1, the J call TRBJ2-2; 13 bases align to TRBD2. The CDR3 sequence is 17 residues long. Per germline, CDR1 WNHNN and CDR2 SYGVQD (reference sequence). The trim removed 4 bases at V and 1 base at J, leaving 3 bases unmatched. The CDR3 loop is CASSATSGGRNTGELFF. The CDR3 DNA reads TGCGCCAGCAGTGCGACTAGCGGGGGGCGGAACACCGGGGAGCTGTTTTTT.

The J gene is TRBJ1-2, the V gene TRBV19, with D possibly TRBD1 on 5 matching bases. The germline CDR1 and CDR2 sequences are LNHDA and SQIVND (reference sequence). Trimming removed 5 bases at V and 4 bases at J, with 14 bases between. The CDR3 is 14 amino acids. The CDR3 region is CASSRPGEGYGYTF. In DNA, the CDR3 is TGTGCCAGTAGTCGACCGGGGGAGGGCTATGGCTACACCTTC.

The gene calls are TRBV10-3 and TRBJ1-5; 9 nucleotides align to TRBD1. The CDR3 consists of 16 residues. Germline V lookup: CDR1 ENHRY, CDR2 SYGVKD. V lost 2 bases to trimming and J lost 5 bases; unmatched junction nucleotides: 7. CDR3 region: CAISEGRTGDDQPQHF. The CDR3 region has the DNA TGTGCCATCAGTGAGGGGCGGACAGGGGACGATCAGCCCCAGCATTTT.

V is TRBV2 and J is TRBJ2-3; the D gene is possibly TRBD2 (6 bases). The CDR3 has 15 residues. With 6 bases removed from V and 2 bases from J, the gap between germline ends came to 15 bases. Germline V gene data show CDR1 as SNHLY and CDR2 as FYNNEI. DNA for the CDR3: TGTGCCAGCAGGTTTTACGGGGGAATCACAGATACGCAGTATTTT. Amino acid sequence: CASRFYGGITDTQYF.

The chain is built from TRBV2 and TRBJ1-1, with 11 bases that match TRBD1. The CDR3 loop spans 16 amino acids. J was trimmed by 0 bases and V by 5 bases; bases with no gene match: 5. Germline CDR1 reads SNHLY; CDR2 reads FYNNEI. The CDR3: CASSRTGGEMNTEAFF. The CDR3 DNA follows: TGTGCCAGCAGTAGGACAGGGGGCGAAATGAACACTGAAGCTTTCTTT.

The chain uses TRBV9 and TRBJ2-6; 9 nucleotides line up with TRBD1. CDR3 length equals 18 residues. The V gene end was trimmed by 5 bases and the J gene end by 1 base; junction bases not matched to a gene: 10. CDR1 is SGDLS, CDR2 YYNGEE, per germline. The CDR3 is CASSGTGGLASGANVLTF. The CDR3 coding sequence is TGTGCCAGCAGTGGCACAGGGGGCTTAGCATCTGGGGCCAACGTCCTGACTTTC.

The gene calls are TRBV20-1 and TRBJ2-5; D perhaps matches TRBD2 (5 bases). This CDR3 region has 11 residues. CDR1 is DFQATT, CDR2 SNEGSKA, per germline (reference sequence). Trimming shortened V by 4 bases and J by 11 bases, and 14 bases separated the two germline ends. The CDR3 is CSATTGNSQYF. The CDR3 coding sequence is TGCAGTGCTACTACCGGGAACTCTCAGTACTTC.